This paragraph covers one TCR beta chain sequence. The data were taken from a study of tumor-infiltrating lymphocytes in oesophageal squamous cell carcinoma. TCRdb analysed the PCR reads with MiXCR anew, one entry per CDR3 protein. The data contain approximately 20,000 distinct CDR3 sequences, about two fifths of them singletons. The source of this sequence is a male donor with esophageal squamous cell carcinoma. Sequenced: blood.

The CDR3 DNA reads TGTGCCAGCCTTTGGACAGGGCCTTACAATGAGCAGTTCTTC. This sequence encodes CASLWTGPYNEQFF. This chain joins TRBV7-2 and TRBJ2-1; 8 bases agree with TRBD1. After removal of 8 bases from V and 4 bases from J, the junction contained 7 bases not matched to a gene. The germline gives CDR1 SGHTA, CDR2 FQGNSA. This CDR3 comprises 14 residues.